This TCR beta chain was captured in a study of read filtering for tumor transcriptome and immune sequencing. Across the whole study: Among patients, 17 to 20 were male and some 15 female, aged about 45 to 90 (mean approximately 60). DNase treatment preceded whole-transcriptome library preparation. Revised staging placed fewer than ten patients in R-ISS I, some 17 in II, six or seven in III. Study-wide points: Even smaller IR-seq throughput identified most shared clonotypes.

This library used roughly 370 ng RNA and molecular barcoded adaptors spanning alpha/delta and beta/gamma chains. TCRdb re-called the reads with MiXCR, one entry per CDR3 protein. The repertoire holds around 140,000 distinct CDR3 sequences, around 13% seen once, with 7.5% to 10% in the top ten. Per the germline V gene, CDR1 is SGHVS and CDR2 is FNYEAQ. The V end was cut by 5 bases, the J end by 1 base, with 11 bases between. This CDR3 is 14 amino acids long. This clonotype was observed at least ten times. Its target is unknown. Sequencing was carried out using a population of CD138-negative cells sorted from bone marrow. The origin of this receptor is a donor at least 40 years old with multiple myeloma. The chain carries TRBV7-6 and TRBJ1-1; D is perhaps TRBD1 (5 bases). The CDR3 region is CASSRDQGNTEAFF. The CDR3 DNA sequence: TGTGCCAGCAGCCGGGACCAGGGGAACACTGAAGCTTTCTTT.